This T cell receptor beta chain originates from a study of blood T cell repertoires in COVID-19. Study in general: Collection of acute and convalescent COVID-19 samples took place in the United States, Italy and Spain. Sources were T cells, B-cell-depleted T cells, or PBMCs; the material itself was cDNA or gDNA.

Using immunoSEQ multiplex PCR, the repertoire was profiled, and TCRdb retains in-frame clones only, with some absent. The data show about 64,000 clones, 84% seen once. The ends were cut back, 6 bases at V and 6 bases at J, with 11 bases in the middle. The germline V gene has CDR1 LGHDT and CDR2 YNNKEL (reference sequence). CDR3 length: 12 residues. This chain joins TRBV3-1 (or the pseudogene TRBV3-2) and TRBJ1-2, with unresolved D. Source material: peripheral blood. This receptor was taken from an older woman with acute or convalescent COVID-19. In DNA, the CDR3 is TGTGCCAGCAGTCTGGAGCAGCATGGCTACACCTTC. Translated, it gives CASSLEQHGYTF.